A selection of T cell receptor beta chains follows, all from one sample in a study of post-analysis software for immune sequencing data. MiXCR, applied by TCRdb to the PCR reads, yields one record per CDR3 protein. This sample carries around 710,000 distinct CDR3 sequences, 35% to 55% of them seen once, and the ten largest clones take 4.9%. The sequenced material came from blood. The receptors here all came from a girl aged 5-17 years with multiple sclerosis. CDR3s include the opening cysteine and the closing phenylalanine or tryptophan. A D gene is named only where the DNA matches it firmly. Size values are once, few and many counts, or a class for expanded clones, and some rows have none.

length	D	J	size	V	CDR3	DNA
14	-	TRBJ1-1	few	TRBV7-2	CASYRDPANTEAFF	TGTGCCAGTTATCGGGACCCTGCGAACACTGAAGCTTTCTTT
16	TRBD2	TRBJ2-3	-	TRBV7-2	CASSPVVAGGADTQYF	TGTGCCAGCAGCCCTGTTGTAGCGGGAGGGGCAGATACGCAGTATTTT
15	-	TRBJ2-5	-	TRBV7-8	CASGTGGNREETQYF	TGTGCCAGCGGCACAGGCGGGAACAGGGAAGAGACCCAGTACTTC
12	-	TRBJ2-4	few	TRBV20-1	CSAWGPMDIQYF	TGCAGTGCATGGGGCCCTATGGACATTCAGTACTTC
13	-	TRBJ2-1	-	TRBV4-3	CASSQVISGEQFF	TGCGCCAGCAGCCAAGTGATATCGGGTGAGCAGTTCTTC
19	-	TRBJ1-2	-	TRBV15	CATSRDYVGGGLANYGYTF	TGTGCCACCAGCAGAGATTACGTCGGAGGGGGACTAGCTAACTATGGCTACACCTTC
13	TRBD1	TRBJ2-2	-	TRBV28	CASGTEDPGELFF	TGTGCCAGCGGGACAGAGGACCCCGGGGAGCTGTTTTTT
15	TRBD1	TRBJ2-5	-	TRBV7-9	CASTLGTGGVETQYF	TGTGCCAGCACCCTGGGAACAGGGGGCGTGGAGACCCAGTACTTC
13	-	TRBJ2-5	few	TRBV20-1	CSAPRGLGETQYF	TGCAGTGCTCCAAGGGGACTTGGGGAGACCCAGTACTTC
14	-	TRBJ2-5	-	TRBV3-1	CASSQVRGVETQYF	TGTGCCAGCAGCCAAGTTCGGGGTGTAGAGACCCAGTACTTC
14	-	TRBJ2-7	-	TRBV5-1	CASSLELTPYEQYF	TGCGCCAGCAGCTTGGAGCTAACACCCTACGAGCAGTACTTC
17	TRBD2	TRBJ2-3	-	TRBV7-9	CASFSGTSGRDTDTQYF	TGTGCCAGTTTCTCCGGGACTAGCGGGAGGGACACAGATACGCAGTATTTT
15	-	TRBJ1-4	-	TRBV12-3/TRBV12-4	CASSSGNRPREKLFF	TGTGCCAGCAGTTCGGGCAACCGACCCCGTGAAAAACTGTTTTTT
16	TRBD2	TRBJ2-3	-	TRBV19	CASSIRTSGLHGTQYF	TGTGCCAGTAGTATTCGGACTAGCGGCCTGCACGGTACGCAGTATTTT
15	-	TRBJ1-1	many	TRBV6-5	CASSLRGGGYTEAFF	TGTGCCAGCAGTCTCCGGGGGGGAGGATACACTGAAGCTTTCTTT
14	TRBD2	TRBJ2-1	-	TRBV20-1	CSARGPGTSLEQFF	TGCAGTGCTAGAGGCCCCGGGACTAGCCTTGAGCAGTTCTTC
13	-	TRBJ2-1	-	TRBV5-6	CASSSRRYNEQFF	TGTGCCAGCAGCTCTAGACGCTACAATGAGCAGTTCTTC
16	-	TRBJ2-3	-	TRBV7-9	CASSPRGATVGDTQYF	TGTGCCAGCAGCCCCCGGGGGGCAACGGTCGGAGATACGCAGTATTTT
17	-	TRBJ1-1	-	TRBV9	CASSATWTASFNTEAFF	TGTGCCAGCAGTGCTACCTGGACAGCAAGCTTCAACACTGAAGCTTTCTTT
13	-	TRBJ2-5	-	TRBV12-3/TRBV12-4	CASRRSGVETQYF	TGTGCCAGCAGACGCTCAGGGGTAGAGACCCAGTACTTC
14	-	TRBJ1-2	-	TRBV20-1	CSASPSGFGYGYTF	TGCAGTGCTAGTCCCTCGGGGTTCGGCTATGGCTACACCTTC
17	TRBD1	TRBJ2-3	-	TRBV11-2	CASSPGRGRGLTDTQYF	TGTGCCAGCAGCCCAGGCCGCGGCAGGGGGCTTACAGATACGCAGTATTTT
14	TRBD1	TRBJ2-7	few	TRBV5-1	CASSLEGTGWEQYF	TGCGCCAGCAGCTTGGAAGGGACAGGTTGGGAGCAGTACTTC
13	-	TRBJ2-5	few	TRBV5-6	CASRRQSQETQYF	TGTGCCAGCAGGAGACAGTCTCAAGAGACCCAGTACTTC
16	TRBD1	TRBJ2-4	few	TRBV28	CASSAFRAGGKNIQYF	TGTGCCAGCAGTGCCTTCCGGGCAGGGGGCAAAAACATTCAGTACTTC
17	TRBD2	TRBJ2-7	few	TRBV10-3	CAISTGTSGITSYEQYF	TGTGCCATCAGTACCGGGACTAGCGGGATCACTTCCTACGAGCAGTACTTC
16	TRBD1	TRBJ1-4	-	TRBV7-9	CASSPSSRTGGEKLFF	TGTGCCAGCAGCCCTTCCAGTAGAACAGGGGGTGAAAAACTGTTTTTT
20	TRBD1	TRBJ2-1	-	TRBV20-1	CSAIRPGQGASGSSYNEQFF	TGCAGTGCTATTCGCCCGGGACAGGGGGCTAGCGGGAGCTCCTACAATGAGCAGTTCTTC
14	TRBD2	TRBJ2-5	-	TRBV5-6	CASSTLAGGPVRYF	TGTGCCAGCAGCACACTAGCGGGAGGGCCCGTACGGTACTTC
13	-	TRBJ1-5	-	TRBV12-3/TRBV12-4	CASTSGGVKPQHF	TGTGCCAGCACGTCGGGGGGCGTTAAGCCCCAGCATTTT
13	-	TRBJ1-2	few	TRBV20-1	CSAPGTIGYGYTF	TGCAGTGCTCCCGGGACAATCGGCTATGGCTACACCTTC
12	-	TRBJ1-2	-	TRBV20-1	CSATGSDYGYTF	TGCAGTGCTACTGGTTCTGACTATGGCTACACCTTC